One sample yielded the 7 T cell receptor beta chains listed below, sequenced in a study of T cell responses to AZD1222 COVID-19 vaccine. Libraries were prepared by immunoSEQ multiplex PCR; TCRdb keeps only in-frame clonotypes and omits some of them. The repertoire has 150,000 to 200,000 clones, approximately 92% of them found once; the top ten carry around 0.96%. This specimen was peripheral blood, taken 28 days after the second dose of the MenACWY control vaccine. The receptors originated from an adult who received the MenACWY meningococcal vaccine as a control.

This chain uses TRBV2 with TRBJ2-4, with D possibly matching TRBD1 (5 bases). The CDR3 spans 15 residues. The ends were cut back, 6 bases at V and 8 bases at J, with 20 bases in the middle. Germline V lookup: CDR1 SNHLY, CDR2 FYNNEI. The CDR3 nucleotides read TGTGCCAGCAGGCTCAGGGTGGACAAATTGGACATTCAGTACTTC. This gives the protein CASRLRVDKLDIQYF.

Points on this clone: Other DNA sequences in the sample encode the same CDR3. This rearrangement joins TRBV6-1 to TRBJ1-6; D may be TRBD1 (5 bases). CDR3 length: 17 amino acids. The V end was cut by 1 base, the J end by 0 bases, with 10 bases between. CDR1 MNHNS and CDR2 SASEGT come from the germline V gene. The CDR3 loop is CASSEVGGSSYNSPLHF. CDR3 nucleotides: TGTGCCAGCAGTGAAGTGGGGGGGAGCTCCTATAATTCACCCCTCCACTTT.

The chain has TRBV7-8 and TRBJ1-2; D is undetermined. The germline V and J ends were trimmed by 5 bases and 0 bases, with 13 bases remaining between them. Germline CDR1 is SGHVS and CDR2 is FQNEAQ. The CDR3 length is 15 residues. The CDR3 DNA reads as TGTGCCAGCAGCCTCCTGTTGAGTTCTAACTATGGCTACACCTTC. It encodes CASSLLLSSNYGYTF. The full variable domain, completed using reference TRBV7-8 and TRBJ1-2, is GAGVSQSPRYKVAKRGQDVALRCDPISGHVSLFWYQQALGQGPEFLTYFQNEAQLDKSGLPSDRFFAERPEGSVSTLKIQRTQQEDSAVYLCASSLLLSSNYGYTFGSGTRLTVV.

V is TRBV30 and J is TRBJ1-6; D may be TRBD1 (5 bases). This CDR3 has 13 residues. The V and J ends lost 7 bases and 7 bases respectively, with 14 bases between them. Germline V lookup: CDR1 GTSNPN, CDR2 SVGIG (reference sequence). The CDR3 loop is CASRLQANSPLHF. Here the CDR3 DNA reads TGTGCCTCGAGACTACAGGCAAATTCACCCCTCCACTTT.

This chain connects TRBV4-1 to TRBJ1-3; D unresolved. From germline, CDR1 is MGHRA and CDR2 YSYEKL. This CDR3 contains 16 residues. With 0 bases removed from V and 0 bases from J, the gap between germline ends came to 9 bases. Here the CDR3 reads CASSQDSPASGNTIYF. For the CDR3, the DNA is TGCGCCAGCAGCCAAGATAGTCCAGCCTCTGGAAACACCATATATTTT.

The chain has TRBV9 and TRBJ2-7; D not certain. Germline values: CDR1 SGDLS, CDR2 YYNGEE. This CDR3 has 15 amino acids. V lost 4 bases to trimming and J lost 3 bases, with 17 bases between them. The CDR3 spells CASSPMPDGHYEQYF. Here the CDR3 DNA reads TGTGCCAGCAGCCCGATGCCGGACGGGCACTACGAGCAGTACTTC.

V gene TRBV19 combines with J gene TRBJ2-5; D gene uncertain. Germline V gene sequence: CDR1 LNHDA, CDR2 SQIVND (reference sequence). This CDR3 contains 14 residues. The ends were cut back, 2 bases at V and 3 bases at J, with 10 bases in the middle. The CDR3 DNA is TGTGCCAGTAGTATAATGCACAGAAAAGAGACCCAGTACTTC. This gives the protein CASSIMHRKETQYF.